These 17 T cell receptor beta chains were all obtained from the same sample, sequenced in a study of T cell repertoires in ileal Crohn's disease. Repertoires were generated with immunoSEQ multiplex PCR, while TCRdb's copy carries only in-frame clones and drops some. The data hold about 62,000 clones, with about 89% observed a single time. Time point given: neoterminal ileum biopsy at postoperative endoscopy, about 6 months after surgery. Sequencing was done on a sample of ileal tissue. Every receptor here comes from an adult with Crohn's disease.

The gene calls are TRBV2 and TRBJ2-1; D is perhaps TRBD1 (6 bases). V dropped 3 bases and J dropped 5 bases, with 8 bases sitting between them. The CDR3 consists of 13 residues. Germline CDR1 SNHLY, CDR2 FYNNEI. CDR3 sequence: CASSEGAHNEQFF. CDR3 nucleotides: TGTGCCAGCAGTGAGGGGGCGCACAATGAGCAGTTCTTC.

This chain connects TRBV15 to TRBJ2-3; D uncertain. V shed 0 bases and J shed 5 bases, with 3 bases lying between them. The V gene's germline CDR1 is LNHNV and CDR2 YYDKDF (reference sequence). The CDR3 extends over 12 amino acids. CDR3 in DNA: TGTGCCACCAGCAGAGATCTAGATACGCAGTATTTT. It is translated as CATSRDLDTQYF.

This rearrangement joins TRBV5-1 to TRBJ2-5, with a possible D match to TRBD1 (6 bases). CDR1 SGHRS and CDR2 YFSETQ come from the germline V gene. The CDR3 consists of 14 residues. Between the trimmed V and J ends, which lost 7 bases and 4 bases, there was a span of 17 bases. This chain's CDR3 is CASRKDRGGETQYF. The CDR3 DNA reads TGCGCCAGCCGTAAAGATAGAGGGGGAGAGACCCAGTACTTC.

This clone has only one observation. The rearrangement joins TRBV30 to TRBJ1-5, with 8 bases fitting TRBD1. This CDR3 has 13 amino acids. Germline lookup yields CDR1 GTSNPN and CDR2 SVGIG (reference sequence). J was trimmed by 8 bases and V by 2 bases; bases with no gene match: 5. CDR3 sequence (DNA): TGTGCCTGGAGTCATGACAGGGGAGAGCCCCAGCATTTT. Residues: CAWSHDRGEPQHF.

The rearrangement links TRBV19 to TRBJ2-1; 8 bases fit TRBD2. Per germline, CDR1 LNHDA and CDR2 SQIVND (reference sequence). This CDR3 has 14 residues. With 4 bases clipped from V and 2 bases from J, the junction kept 1 base outside the gene matches. CDR3 coding DNA: TGTGCCAGTAGTACGGGACTAGCCTACAATGAGCAGTTCTTC. The encoded protein is CASSTGLAYNEQFF. Full variable domain (outside the CDR3, taken from reference TRBV19 and TRBJ2-1): DGGITQSPKYLFRKEGQNVTLSCEQNLNHDAMYWYRQDPGQGLRLIYYSQIVNDFQKGDIAEGYSVSREKKESFPLTVTSAQKNPTAFYLCASSTGLAYNEQFFGPGTRLTVL.

This chain links TRBV10-2 with TRBJ1-5, with TRBD1 as a possible D gene (5 bases). CDR1 WSHSY and CDR2 SAAADI come from the germline V gene. V was shortened by 7 bases and J by 0 bases, with 13 bases between the two germline ends. The CDR3 consists of 15 residues. The CDR3, as DNA: TGCGCCAGCACAGGGAATAGGGATAGCAATCAGCCCCAGCATTTT. Residues: CASTGNRDSNQPQHF.

V usage is TRBV13 and J usage is TRBJ2-7; 8 positions agree with TRBD1. This CDR3 has 14 residues. The V gene's germline CDR1 is PRHDT and CDR2 FYEKMQ (reference sequence). J was trimmed by 4 bases and V by 4 bases; bases with no gene match: 6. The CDR3, as DNA: TGTGCCAGCAGCTCCCGGACAGGGAATTACGAGCAGTACGTC. Its translation: CASSSRTGNYEQYV.

The gene calls are TRBV5-1 and TRBJ2-3, with 8 bases fitting TRBD1. Germline CDR1 SGHRS, CDR2 YFSETQ. The CDR3 runs to 14 residues. V trimming: 5 bases; J trimming: 4 bases; junction bases outside the gene matches: 6. CDR3 in amino acids: CASRGTGSSDTQYF. CDR3 coding DNA: TGCGCCAGCAGAGGGACAGGATCATCAGATACGCAGTATTTT.

V and J are TRBV12-5 and TRBJ1-5; 8 bases match TRBD1. Germline V lookup: CDR1 LGHNT, CDR2 FRNRAP. V dropped 3 bases and J dropped 2; count of bases not matched to a gene: 9. CDR3 length: 17 amino acids. CDR3 sequence (DNA): TGTGCTAGTGGTTTCGAAACCCCGGGACAGGGCAATCAGCCCCAGCATTTT. This codes for CASGFETPGQGNQPQHF.

V is TRBV5-6 and J is TRBJ1-6; the D gene is possibly TRBD1 (5 bases). The CDR3 loop spans 15 amino acids. Trimming cost V 0 bases and J 5 bases, with 9 bases left between them. Germline V gene lookup returns CDR1 SGHDT and CDR2 YYEEEE. The CDR3 reads CASSLARVHNSPLHF. The CDR3 DNA reads as TGTGCCAGCAGCTTGGCCAGGGTCCATAATTCACCCCTCCACTTT. The full variable domain, in which reference TRBV5-6 and TRBJ1-6 provide the parts outside the CDR3, is DAGVTQSPTHLIKTRGQQVTLRCSPKSGHDTVSWYQQALGQGPQFIFQYYEEEERQRGNFPDRFSGHQFPNYSSELNVNALLLGDSALYLCASSLARVHNSPLHFGNGTRLTVT.

The chain uses TRBV27 and TRBJ2-1; D possibly corresponds to TRBD1 (6 bases). The germline CDR1 and CDR2 sequences are MNHEY and SMNVEV (reference sequence). Trimming shortened V by 2 bases and J by 1 base, and 9 bases separated the two germline ends. The CDR3 is 15 amino acids. The DNA of the CDR3 is TGTGCCAGCAGTTTAACAGGGAGTTCCTACAATGAGCAGTTCTTC. It encodes CASSLTGSSYNEQFF.

The chain joins TRBV10-1 to TRBJ2-4; a weak D match, TRBD1 (5 bases). Trimming shortened V by 0 bases and J by 6 bases, and 9 bases separated the two germline ends. The germline V gene encodes CDR1 WNHNN and CDR2 SYGVQD (reference sequence). The CDR3 covers 14 residues. The CDR3 loop reads CASSESGDRNIQYF. CDR3 bases: TGCGCCAGCAGTGAGTCAGGAGACAGAAACATTCAGTACTTC.

CDR3 nucleotide sequence: TGTGCCAGCAGCTTAGCAGCGGGAGGTGGAGAGACCCAGTACTTC. Its protein is CASSLAAGGGETQYF. This sequence joins TRBV7-2 and TRBJ2-5; 9 nucleotides agree with TRBD2. The germline V gene encodes CDR1 SGHTA and CDR2 FQGNSA. The V gene end was trimmed by 0 bases and the J gene end by 4 bases; junction bases not matched to a gene: 3. The CDR3 length is 15 residues. Combining the CDR3 with reference TRBV7-2 and TRBJ2-5 gives the whole variable domain GAGVSQSPSNKVTEKGKDVELRCDPISGHTALYWYRQSLGQGLEFLIYFQGNSAPDKSGLPSDRFSAERTGGSVSTLTIQRTQQEDSAVYLCASSLAAGGGETQYFGPGTRLLVL.

J is TRBJ1-2 and V is TRBV27; TRBD1 aligns across 10 bases. J lost 8 bases, V lost 2 bases, and 11 bases had no gene match. The V gene's germline CDR1 is MNHEY and CDR2 SMNVEV (reference sequence). The CDR3 totals 16 residues. CDR3 protein: CASSLLRTGGTGGYTF. The CDR3 DNA reads TGTGCCAGCAGTTTACTCCGGACAGGGGGAACGGGGGGCTACACCTTC.

This chain joins TRBV4-3 and TRBJ1-2; TRBD1 aligns across 9 bases. V lost 0 bases and J lost 7; bases outside the gene matches: 9. Looked up from germline, CDR1 is LGHNA and CDR2 is YSLEER. This CDR3 has 16 amino acids. Written as DNA, the CDR3 is TGCGCCAGCAGCCAAGAGTGGGCGGGACAGGGTATTGGCTACACCTTC. Protein: CASSQEWAGQGIGYTF.

The chain combines TRBV18 with TRBJ1-2; the match to TRBD1 covers 7 bases. The CDR3 consists of 16 residues. V was clipped by 3 bases and J by 4 bases; unmatched bases: 11. CDR1 KGHSH and CDR2 LQKENI come from the germline V gene. DNA for the CDR3: TGTGCCAGCTCACCGAGAGAGGACAGGATAACCTATGGCTACACCTTC. Its protein is CASSPREDRITYGYTF.

This clone appeared once. V usage is TRBV10-3 and J usage is TRBJ1-1; 8 positions match TRBD1. The germline V gene has CDR1 ENHRY and CDR2 SYGVKD. Losses at the gene ends were 7 bases for V and 8 bases for J; bases not matched to a gene: 6. The CDR3 extends over 12 amino acids. The CDR3 is CAIKGTGPEAFF. The CDR3 DNA reads TGTGCCATCAAAGGGACAGGTCCCGAAGCTTTCTTT.